The following is a T cell receptor (beta chain) sequence with its context. As processed by the authors: Estimation of nucleated cell counts was performed using reference gene primer amplification. Profiled with immunoSEQ multiplex PCR; TCRdb holds only in-frame clones, not every one. Clone size and V and J calls were adopted from that table, with D and trimming inferred from the DNA. The sample consists of 200,000 to 250,000 clones, 86% of them appearing once. The source of the sample is a study of blood T cell repertoires in COVID-19. V lost 3 bases and J 0 bases, leaving 18 bases between the germline ends. Germline CDR1 and CDR2: SGHAT and FQNNGV. The CDR3 sequence is 18 residues long.

The clonotype originates from a woman aged 80 or older with COVID-19, enrolled during active disease. Sequenced input: peripheral blood. The chain joins TRBV11-2 to TRBJ1-3; a weak D match, TRBD1 (5 bases). The CDR3 nucleotides are TGTGCCAGCAGCTTTGCGTCTCGGGGGGGGATCTCTGGAAACACCATATATTTT. It encodes CASSFASRGGISGNTIYF.